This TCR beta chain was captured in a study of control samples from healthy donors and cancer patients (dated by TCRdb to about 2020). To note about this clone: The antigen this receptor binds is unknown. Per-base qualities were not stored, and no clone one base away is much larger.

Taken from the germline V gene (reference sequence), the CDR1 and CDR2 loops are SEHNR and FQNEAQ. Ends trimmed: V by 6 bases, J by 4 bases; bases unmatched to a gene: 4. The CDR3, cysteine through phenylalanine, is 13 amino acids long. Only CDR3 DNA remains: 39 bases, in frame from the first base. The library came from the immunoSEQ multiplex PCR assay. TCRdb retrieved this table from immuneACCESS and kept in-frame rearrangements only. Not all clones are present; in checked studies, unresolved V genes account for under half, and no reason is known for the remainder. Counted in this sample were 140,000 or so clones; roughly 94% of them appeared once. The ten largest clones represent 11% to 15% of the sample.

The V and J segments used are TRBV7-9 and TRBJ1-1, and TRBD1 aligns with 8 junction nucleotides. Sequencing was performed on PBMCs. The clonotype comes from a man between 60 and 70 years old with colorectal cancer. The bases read TGTGCCAGCAGGCAGGGGGCGAGCACTGAAGCTTTCTTT. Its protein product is CASRQGASTEAFF.